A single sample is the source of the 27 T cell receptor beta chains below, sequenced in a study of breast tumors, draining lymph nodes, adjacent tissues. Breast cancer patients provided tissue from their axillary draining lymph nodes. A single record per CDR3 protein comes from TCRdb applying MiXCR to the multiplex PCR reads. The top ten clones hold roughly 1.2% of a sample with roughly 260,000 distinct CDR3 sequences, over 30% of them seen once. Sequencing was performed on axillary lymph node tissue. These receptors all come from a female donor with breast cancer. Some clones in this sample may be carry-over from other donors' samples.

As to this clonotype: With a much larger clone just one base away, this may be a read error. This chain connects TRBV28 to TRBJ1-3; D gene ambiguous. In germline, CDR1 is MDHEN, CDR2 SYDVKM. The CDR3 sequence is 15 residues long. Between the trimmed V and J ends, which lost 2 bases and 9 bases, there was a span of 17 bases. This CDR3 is CASSLAGFGESTIYF. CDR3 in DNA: TGTGCCAGCAGTTTAGCTGGGTTTGGAGAAAGCACCATATATTTT.

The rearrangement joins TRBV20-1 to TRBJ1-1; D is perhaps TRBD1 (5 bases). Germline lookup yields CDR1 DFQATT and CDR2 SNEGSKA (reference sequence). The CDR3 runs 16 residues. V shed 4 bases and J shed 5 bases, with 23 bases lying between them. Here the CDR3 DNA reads TGCAGTGCTAACCCCCCAGGGTCAATAGCGCCGACTGAAGCTTTCTTT. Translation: CSANPPGSIAPTEAFF.

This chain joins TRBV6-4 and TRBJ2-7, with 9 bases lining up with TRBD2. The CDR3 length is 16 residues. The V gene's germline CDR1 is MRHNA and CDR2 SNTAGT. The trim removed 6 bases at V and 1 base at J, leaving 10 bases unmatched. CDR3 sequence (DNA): TGTGCCAGCAGAACCCTTCCGACTAGCGGATCCTACGAGCAGTACTTC. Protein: CASRTLPTSGSYEQYF.

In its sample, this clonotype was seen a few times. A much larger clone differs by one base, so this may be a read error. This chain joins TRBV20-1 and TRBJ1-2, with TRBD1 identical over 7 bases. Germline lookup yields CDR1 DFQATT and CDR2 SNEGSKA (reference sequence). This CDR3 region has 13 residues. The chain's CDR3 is CSANRGGSYAYTF. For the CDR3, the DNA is TGCAGTGCCAACAGGGGCGGAAGCTATGCCTACACCTTC.

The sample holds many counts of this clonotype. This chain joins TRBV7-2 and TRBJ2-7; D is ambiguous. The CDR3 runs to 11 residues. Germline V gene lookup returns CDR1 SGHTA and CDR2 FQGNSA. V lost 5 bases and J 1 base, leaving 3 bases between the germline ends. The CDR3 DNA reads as TGTGCCAGCAGCCGGTCCTACGAGCAGTACTTC. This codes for CASSRSYEQYF.

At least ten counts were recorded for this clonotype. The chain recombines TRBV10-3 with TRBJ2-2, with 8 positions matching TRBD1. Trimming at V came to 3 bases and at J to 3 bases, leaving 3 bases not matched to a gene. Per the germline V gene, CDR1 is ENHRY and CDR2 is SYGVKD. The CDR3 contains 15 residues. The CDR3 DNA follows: TGTGCCATCAGTGAAGGACAGGGTGACACCGGGGAGCTGTTTTTT. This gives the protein CAISEGQGDTGELFF.

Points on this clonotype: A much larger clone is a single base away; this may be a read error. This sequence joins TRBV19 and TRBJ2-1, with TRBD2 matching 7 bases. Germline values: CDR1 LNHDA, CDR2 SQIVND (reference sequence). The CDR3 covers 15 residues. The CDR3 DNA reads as TGTGCCAGTAGTAACGGACTAGTTATCTACAATAAGCAGTTCTTC. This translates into CASSNGLVIYNKQFF.

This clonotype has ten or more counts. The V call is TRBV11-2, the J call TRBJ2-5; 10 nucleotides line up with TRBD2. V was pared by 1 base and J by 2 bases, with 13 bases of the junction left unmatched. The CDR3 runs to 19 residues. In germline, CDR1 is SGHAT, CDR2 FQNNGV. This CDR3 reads CASSLVGWEASGSQETQYF. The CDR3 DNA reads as TGTGCCAGCAGCTTAGTAGGTTGGGAGGCTAGCGGGAGTCAAGAGACCCAGTACTTC.

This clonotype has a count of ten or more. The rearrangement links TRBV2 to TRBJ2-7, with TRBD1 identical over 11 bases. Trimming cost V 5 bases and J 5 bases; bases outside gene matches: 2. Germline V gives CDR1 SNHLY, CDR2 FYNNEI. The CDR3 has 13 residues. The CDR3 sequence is CASSRTGGNEQYF. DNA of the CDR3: TGTGCCAGCAGTAGGACAGGGGGCAACGAGCAGTACTTC.

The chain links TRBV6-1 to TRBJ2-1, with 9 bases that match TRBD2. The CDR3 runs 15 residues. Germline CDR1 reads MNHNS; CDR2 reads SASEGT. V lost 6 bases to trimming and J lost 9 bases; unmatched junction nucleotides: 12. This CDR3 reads CASSPTSGPSGEQFF. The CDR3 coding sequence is TGTGCCAGCAGCCCGACTAGCGGTCCCAGCGGTGAGCAGTTCTTC.

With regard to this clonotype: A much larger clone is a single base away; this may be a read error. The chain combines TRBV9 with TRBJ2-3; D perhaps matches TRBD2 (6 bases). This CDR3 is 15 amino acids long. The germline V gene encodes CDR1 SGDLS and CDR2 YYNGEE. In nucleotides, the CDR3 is TGTGCCTGCAGCGTTGGGACTCCAGCCGCGGGTACGCAGTATTTT. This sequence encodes CACSVGTPAAGTQYF. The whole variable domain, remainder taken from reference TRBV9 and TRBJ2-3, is DSGVTQTPKHLITATGQRVTLRCSPRSGDLSVYWYQQSLDQGLQFLIQYYNGEERAKGNILERFSAQQFPDLHSELNLSSLELGDSALYFCACSVGTPAAGTQYFGPGTRLTVL.

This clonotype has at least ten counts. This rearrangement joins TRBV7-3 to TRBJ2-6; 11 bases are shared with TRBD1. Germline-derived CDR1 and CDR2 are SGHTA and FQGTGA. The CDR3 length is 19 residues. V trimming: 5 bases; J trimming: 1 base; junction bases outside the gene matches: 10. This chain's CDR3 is CASSTPPGQGGSGANVLTF. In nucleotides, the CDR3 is TGTGCCAGCAGCACCCCTCCGGGACAGGGGGGATCTGGGGCCAACGTCCTGACTTTC.

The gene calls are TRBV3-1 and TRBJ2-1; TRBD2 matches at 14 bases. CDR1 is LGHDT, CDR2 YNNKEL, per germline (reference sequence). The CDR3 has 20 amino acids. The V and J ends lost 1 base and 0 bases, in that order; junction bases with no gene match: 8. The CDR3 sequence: CASSQAGLAGGASSYNEQFF. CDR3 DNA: TGTGCCAGCAGCCAAGCCGGACTAGCGGGAGGCGCGAGCTCCTACAATGAGCAGTTCTTC.

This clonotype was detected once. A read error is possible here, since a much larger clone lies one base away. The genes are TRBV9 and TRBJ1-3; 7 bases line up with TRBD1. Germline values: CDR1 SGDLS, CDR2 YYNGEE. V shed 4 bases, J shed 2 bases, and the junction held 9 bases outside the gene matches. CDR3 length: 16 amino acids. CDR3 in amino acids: CASSPRGTVAGNTIYF. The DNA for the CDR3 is TGTGCCAGCAGCCCCAGGGGGACAGTCGCTGGAAACACCATATATTTT.

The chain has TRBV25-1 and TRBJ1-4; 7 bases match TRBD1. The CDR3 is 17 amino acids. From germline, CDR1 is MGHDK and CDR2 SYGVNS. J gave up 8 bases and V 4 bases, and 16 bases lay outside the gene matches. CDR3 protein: CASSARSRDRVWEKLFF. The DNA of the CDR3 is TGTGCCAGCAGTGCTAGAAGCCGGGACAGAGTCTGGGAAAAACTGTTTTTT.

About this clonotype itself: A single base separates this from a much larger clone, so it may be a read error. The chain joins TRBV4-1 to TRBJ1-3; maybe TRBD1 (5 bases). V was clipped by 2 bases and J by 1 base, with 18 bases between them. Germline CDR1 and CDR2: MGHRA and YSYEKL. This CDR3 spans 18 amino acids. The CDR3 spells CASSQRKEGRGSGNTIYF. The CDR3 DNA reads TGCGCCAGCAGCCAAAGGAAGGAGGGGCGCGGATCTGGAAACACCATATATTTT.

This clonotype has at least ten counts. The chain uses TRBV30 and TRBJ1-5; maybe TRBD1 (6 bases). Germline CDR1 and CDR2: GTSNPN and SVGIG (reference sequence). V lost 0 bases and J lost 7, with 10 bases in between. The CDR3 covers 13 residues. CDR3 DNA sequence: TGTGCCTGGAGTGTACAGGGCGACCAGCCCCAGCATTTT. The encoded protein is CAWSVQGDQPQHF.

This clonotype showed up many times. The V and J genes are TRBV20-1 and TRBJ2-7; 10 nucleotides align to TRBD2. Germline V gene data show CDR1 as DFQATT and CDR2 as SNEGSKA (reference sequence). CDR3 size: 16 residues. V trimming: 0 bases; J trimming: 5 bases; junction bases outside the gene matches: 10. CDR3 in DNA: TGCAGTGCTAGAGATTTTCTACTAGCGGGATTCCACGAGCAGTACTTC. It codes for CSARDFLLAGFHEQYF.

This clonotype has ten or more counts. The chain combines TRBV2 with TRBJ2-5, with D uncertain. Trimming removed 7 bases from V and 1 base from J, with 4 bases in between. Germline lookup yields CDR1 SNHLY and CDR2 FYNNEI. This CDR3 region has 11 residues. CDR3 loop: CASTTQETQYF. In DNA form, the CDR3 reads TGTGCCAGCACCACCCAAGAGACCCAGTACTTC.

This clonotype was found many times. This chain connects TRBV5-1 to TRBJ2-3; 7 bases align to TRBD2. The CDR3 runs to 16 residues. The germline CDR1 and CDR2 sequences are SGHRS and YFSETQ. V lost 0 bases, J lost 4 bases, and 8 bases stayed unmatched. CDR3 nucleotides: TGCGCCAGCAGCTTGGAAGGTGGGAGGGCCGCAGATACGCAGTATTTT. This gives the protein CASSLEGGRAADTQYF.

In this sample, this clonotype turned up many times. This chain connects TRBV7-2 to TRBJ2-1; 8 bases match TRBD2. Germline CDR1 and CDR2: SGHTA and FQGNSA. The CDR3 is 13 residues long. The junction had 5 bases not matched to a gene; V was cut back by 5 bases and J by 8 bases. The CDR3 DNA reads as TGTGCCAGCAGCCCTCCGACTAGCGATGAGCAGTTCTTC. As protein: CASSPPTSDEQFF.

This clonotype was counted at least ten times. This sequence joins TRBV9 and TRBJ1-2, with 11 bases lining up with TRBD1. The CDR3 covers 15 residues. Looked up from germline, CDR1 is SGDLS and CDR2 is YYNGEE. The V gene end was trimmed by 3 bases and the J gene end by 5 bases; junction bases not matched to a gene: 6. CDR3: CASSAGTGGSYGYTF. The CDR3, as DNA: TGTGCCAGCAGCGCGGGGACAGGGGGTTCTTATGGCTACACCTTC.

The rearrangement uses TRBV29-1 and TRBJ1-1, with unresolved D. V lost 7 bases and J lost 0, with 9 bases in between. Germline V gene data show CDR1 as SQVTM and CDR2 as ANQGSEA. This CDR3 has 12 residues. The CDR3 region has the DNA TGCAGCGGTCAACAGATGAACACTGAAGCTTTCTTT. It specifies CSGQQMNTEAFF.

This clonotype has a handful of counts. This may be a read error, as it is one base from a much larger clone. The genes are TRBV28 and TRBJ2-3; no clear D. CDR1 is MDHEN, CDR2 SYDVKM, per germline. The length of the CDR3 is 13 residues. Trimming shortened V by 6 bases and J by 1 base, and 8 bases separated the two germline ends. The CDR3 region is CASSSPGTDTQYF. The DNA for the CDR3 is TGTGCCAGCAGCTCCCCAGGCACAGATACGCAGTATTTT. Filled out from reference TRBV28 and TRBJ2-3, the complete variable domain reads DVKVTQSSRYLVKRTGEKVFLECVQDMDHENMFWYRQDPGLGLRLIYFSYDVKMKEKGDIPEGYSVSREKKERFSLILESASTNQTSMYLCASSSPGTDTQYFGPGTRLTVL.

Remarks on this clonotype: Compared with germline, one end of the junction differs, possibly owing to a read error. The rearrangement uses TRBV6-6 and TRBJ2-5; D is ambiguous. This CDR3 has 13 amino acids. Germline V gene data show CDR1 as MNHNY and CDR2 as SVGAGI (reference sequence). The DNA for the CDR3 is TGTGCCAGCAGTCACTCGGTGTTGGAGACCCAGTACTTC. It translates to CASSHSVLETQYF.

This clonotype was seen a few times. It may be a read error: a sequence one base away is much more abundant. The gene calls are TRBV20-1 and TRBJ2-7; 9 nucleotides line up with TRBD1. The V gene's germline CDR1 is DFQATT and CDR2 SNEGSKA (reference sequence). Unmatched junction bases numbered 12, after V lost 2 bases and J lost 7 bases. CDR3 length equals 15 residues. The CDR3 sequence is CSARIRDRASGEQYF. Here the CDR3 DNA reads TGCAGTGCTAGAATCCGGGACAGGGCGTCGGGGGAGCAGTACTTC.

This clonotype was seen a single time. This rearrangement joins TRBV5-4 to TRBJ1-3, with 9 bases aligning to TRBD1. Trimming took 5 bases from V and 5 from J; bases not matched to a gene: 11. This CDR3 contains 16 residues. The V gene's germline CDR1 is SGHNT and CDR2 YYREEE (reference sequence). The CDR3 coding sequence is TGTGCCAGCAGTTTAGCCGGACAGGGGACCAGAAACACCATATATTTT. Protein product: CASSLAGQGTRNTIYF.